This T cell receptor (beta chain) was obtained from a study of OX40 agonist ivuxolimab in advanced cancers. The junction had 7 bases not matched to a gene; V was cut back by 4 bases and J by 3 bases. The CDR3 sequence is 15 residues long. The germline V gene encodes CDR1 KGHSH and CDR2 LQKENI. About this clone itself: What it binds is unknown.

Study observations and caveats: Fewer expanded clones were found on average in CD4+ than in CD8+ T cells.

Some clones are missing from TCRdb's copy, which holds only in-frame ones; the method was immunoSEQ multiplex PCR. The table shows about 77,000 clones, with around 83% occurring only once. Sampled blood was obtained at baseline, cycle 4 day 1, and cycle 7 day 1. This chain uses TRBV18 with TRBJ1-2; 8 positions match TRBD1. This clonotype was obtained from an adult with an advanced solid tumor such as melanoma, head and neck, liver or kidney cancer. Material: CD4+ or CD8+ T cells sorted from blood, obtained in a trial of the OX40 agonist ivuxolimab. The CDR3 DNA reads TGTGCCAGCTCACGAGGACAGGGAGAATACTATGGCTACACCTTC. This translates into CASSRGQGEYYGYTF.